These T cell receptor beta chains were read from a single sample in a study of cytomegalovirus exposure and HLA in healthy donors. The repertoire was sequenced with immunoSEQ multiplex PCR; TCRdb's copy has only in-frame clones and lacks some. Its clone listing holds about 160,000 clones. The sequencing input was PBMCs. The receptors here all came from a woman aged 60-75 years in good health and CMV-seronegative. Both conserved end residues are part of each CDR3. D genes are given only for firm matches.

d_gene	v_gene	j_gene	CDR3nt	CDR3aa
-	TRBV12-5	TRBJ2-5	TGTGCTAGTGGAACAGGGAACCAAGAGACCCAGTACTTC	CASGTGNQETQYF
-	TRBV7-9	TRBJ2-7	TGTGCCAGCAGCTTAGCCGATCTCAGCTCCTACGAGCAGTACTTC	CASSLADLSSYEQYF
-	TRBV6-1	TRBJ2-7	TGTGCCAGCTTCCGGACTGTTAGGACTGGGGAGCAGTACTTC	CASFRTVRTGEQYF
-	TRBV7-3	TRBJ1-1	TGTGCCAGCAGCTTAGGGGCCCCAAGCGCTGAAGCTTTCTTT	CASSLGAPSAEAFF
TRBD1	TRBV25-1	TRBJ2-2	TGTGCCAGCAGTGAGATTTGGACAGGGGCCCAGCTGTTTTTT	CASSEIWTGAQLFF
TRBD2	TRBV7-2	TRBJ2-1	TGTGCCAGCAGCCTGACTAGCGGGAGGTCGGGCAATGAGCAGTTCTTC	CASSLTSGRSGNEQFF
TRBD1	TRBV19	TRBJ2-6	TGTGCCAGTAGTATTCTCCAGGGGGCTAGCTCTGGGGCCAACGTCCTGACTTTC	CASSILQGASSGANVLTF
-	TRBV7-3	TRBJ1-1	TGTGCCAGCAGCTTATTGGGGGCTGGGCCTGAAGCTTTCTTT	CASSLLGAGPEAFF
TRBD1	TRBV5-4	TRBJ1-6	TGTGCCAGCAGCGACAGGGGTTATAATTCACCCCTCCACTTT	CASSDRGYNSPLHF
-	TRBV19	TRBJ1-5	TGTGCCAGTAGTATGGGCGTAACGGTACAGCCCCAGCATTTT	CASSMGVTVQPQHF
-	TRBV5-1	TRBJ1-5	TGCGCCAGCAGTACAGGGCCCTATAGCAATCAGCCCCAGCATTTT	CASSTGPYSNQPQHF
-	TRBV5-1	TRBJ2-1	TGCGCCAGCAGCTTAGGGGCTGTAATGGTGAATGAGCAGTTCTTC	CASSLGAVMVNEQFF
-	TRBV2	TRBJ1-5	TGTGCCAGCAGCGGAGGGGTCCCCCATCAGCCCCAGCATTTT	CASSGGVPHQPQHF
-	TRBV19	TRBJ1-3	TGTGCCAGCTCCGGGACTCCCGCTGGAAACACCATATATTTT	CASSGTPAGNTIYF
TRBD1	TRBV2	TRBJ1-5	TGTGCCAGCAGTGGAGGGACAGGGGGTTATAGCAATCAGCCCCAGCATTTT	CASSGGTGGYSNQPQHF
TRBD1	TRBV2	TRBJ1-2	TGTGCCAGAAACCGACAGGGGGGAGGAGTTAACTATGGCTACACCTTC	CARNRQGGGVNYGYTF
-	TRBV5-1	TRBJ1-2	TGCGCCAGCAGCCCGATACAGGGAAACTATGGCTACACCTTC	CASSPIQGNYGYTF
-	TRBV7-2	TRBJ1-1	TGTGCCAGCAGCTCGACAGTGAACACTGAAGCTTTCTTT	CASSSTVNTEAFF
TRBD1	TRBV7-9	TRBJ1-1	TGTGCCAGCAGCCGCGACAGGGCTGCCACTGAAGCTTTCTTT	CASSRDRAATEAFF
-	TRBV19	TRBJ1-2	TGTGCCAGTAGTTTCCCCGCGAGGTATGGCTACACCTTC	CASSFPARYGYTF
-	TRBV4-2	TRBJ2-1	TGTGCCAGCAGCTCCTCGGTGACAGTCTACAATGAGCAGTTCTTC	CASSSSVTVYNEQFF
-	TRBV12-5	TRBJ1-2	TGTGCTAGTGGTTTGGACGGAGTCTATGGCTACACCTTC	CASGLDGVYGYTF
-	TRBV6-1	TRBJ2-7	TGTGCCAGCGTGTCCGGGGGGCTCTACGAGCAGTACTTC	CASVSGGLYEQYF
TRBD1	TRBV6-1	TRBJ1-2	TGTGCCAGCAGTGAGGGGACAGGGGGTCCGTATGGCTACACCTTC	CASSEGTGGPYGYTF
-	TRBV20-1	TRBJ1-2	TGCAGTGCTAGAGAGGCGGGGTACACCTTC	CSAREAGYTF
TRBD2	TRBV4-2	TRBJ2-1	TGTGCCAGCAGCCAAGATCGCCGGGGGGGATACAATGAGCAGTTCTTC	CASSQDRRGGYNEQFF
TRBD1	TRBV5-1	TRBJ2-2	TGCGCCAGCAGCTTGGCAGGGGGACAGGGCACCGGGGAGCTGTTTTTT	CASSLAGGQGTGELFF
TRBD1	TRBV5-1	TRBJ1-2	TGCGCCAGCAGCTTGCACAGGGGGCAGGATGGCTACACCTTC	CASSLHRGQDGYTF
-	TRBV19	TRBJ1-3	TGTGCCAGTAGTATATTACAGACATCTGGAAACACCATATATTTT	CASSILQTSGNTIYF
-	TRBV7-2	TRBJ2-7	TGTGCCAGCAGCCCGGTGCTAGTTGGGTACGAGCAGTACTTC	CASSPVLVGYEQYF
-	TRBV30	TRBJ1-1	TGTGCCTGGAGGAGGGTGAACACTGAAGCTTTCTTT	CAWRRVNTEAFF
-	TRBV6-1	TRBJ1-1	TGTGCCAGCAGTGAAGCGGTAGGGGCGAACACTGAAGCTTTCTTT	CASSEAVGANTEAFF
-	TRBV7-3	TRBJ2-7	TGTGCCAGCAGCAAATTAGGACAGTCGGCAGTCCACGAGCAGTACTTC	CASSKLGQSAVHEQYF
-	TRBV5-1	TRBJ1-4	TGCGCCAGCAGCTTGGGACAAGCAACTAATGAAAAACTGTTTTTT	CASSLGQATNEKLFF
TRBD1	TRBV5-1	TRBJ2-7	TGCGCCAGCAGCGGACCGGGACAGCAATACGAGCAGTACTTC	CASSGPGQQYEQYF
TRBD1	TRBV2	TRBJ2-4	TGTGCCAGCAGGCGACGACAGGGGATGAGGGCCAAAAACATTCAGTACTTC	CASRRRQGMRAKNIQYF
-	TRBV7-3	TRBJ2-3	TGTGCCAGCAGCCCCCGTCGTAACACAGATACGCAGTATTTT	CASSPRRNTDTQYF
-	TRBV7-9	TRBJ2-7	TGTGCCAGCAGCTTAGGTACGGGGAACCCCTACGAGCAGTACTTC	CASSLGTGNPYEQYF
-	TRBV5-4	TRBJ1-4	TGTGCCAGCAGCTTGATCGGGAATCCCGAAAAACTGTTTTTT	CASSLIGNPEKLFF
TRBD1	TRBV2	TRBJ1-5	TGTGCCAGCAGCAGACAGGGAGGCAATCAGCCCCAGCATTTT	CASSRQGGNQPQHF
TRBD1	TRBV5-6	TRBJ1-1	TGTGCCAGCAGCTTGGCCGGGACAGCGAACACTGAAGCTTTCTTT	CASSLAGTANTEAFF
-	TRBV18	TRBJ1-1	TGTGCCAGCTCAAGGGGGAACACTGAAGCTTTCTTT	CASSRGNTEAFF